This section outlines one T cell receptor (beta chain) sequence together with its context. Its antigen is as yet unknown. Using viral peptide pools, the ViraFEST assay grew out antigen-specific CD4+ T cells prior to sequencing. On roughly day 10 of culture, CD4+ T cells were separated out. A positive SARS-CoV-2 PCR test fell between March and December 2020. Every well housed around 2.1 million PBMC, which grew in culture alongside about 11 IU/ml IL-2 and about 10 ug/ml peptides. A half-volume exchange with IL-2 medium occurred on days 3 and 7. The sample originates from a study of vaccination effects on CD4 cells after COVID-19. Only in-frame clones appear in the TCRdb table, and some are missing; sequencing was by immunoSEQ multiplex PCR. This sample has 30,000 to 45,000 clones; approximately 72% occur once, and the top ten carry over 15%. The V and J ends lost 5 bases and 4 bases, in that order; junction bases with no gene match: 15. Germline values: CDR1 SGHTA, CDR2 FQGNSA. The CDR3 totals 17 residues.

The sample in question was CD4+ T cells from PBMCs cultured with HCoV-NL63 spike peptides, obtained before COVID-19 vaccination. The sequence derives from a human donor who had a prior SARS-CoV-2 infection. V and J are TRBV7-2 and TRBJ2-5; 8 bases map to TRBD2. The chain's CDR3 is CASSPQRLALRGETQYF. CDR3 in DNA: TGTGCCAGCAGCCCCCAGCGACTAGCGCTCAGAGGAGAGACCCAGTACTTC.